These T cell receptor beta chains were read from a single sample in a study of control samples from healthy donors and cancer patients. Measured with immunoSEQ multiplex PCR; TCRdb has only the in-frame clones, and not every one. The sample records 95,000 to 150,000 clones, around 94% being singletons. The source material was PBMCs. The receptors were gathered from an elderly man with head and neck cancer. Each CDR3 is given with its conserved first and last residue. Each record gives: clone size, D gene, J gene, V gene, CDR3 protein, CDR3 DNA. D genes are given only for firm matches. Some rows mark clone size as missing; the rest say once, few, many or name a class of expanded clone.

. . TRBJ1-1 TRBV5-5 CASSLRSGTEAFF TGTGCCAGCAGCTTGAGGTCGGGGACTGAAGCTTTCTTT
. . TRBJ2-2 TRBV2 CASSVQGGTGELFF TGTGCCAGCAGTGTTCAGGGAGGCACCGGGGAGCTGTTTTTT
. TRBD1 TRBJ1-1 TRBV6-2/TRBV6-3 CASSSYRGTEAFF TGTGCCAGCAGTTCGTACAGGGGCACTGAAGCTTTCTTT
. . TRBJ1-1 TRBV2 CASSEEVGTEAFF TGTGCCAGCAGTGAAGAGGTGGGAACTGAAGCTTTCTTT
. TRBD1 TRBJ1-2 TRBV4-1 CASSQPTGGDLGYTF TGCGCCAGCAGCCAGCCTACAGGGGGCGATCTTGGCTACACCTTC
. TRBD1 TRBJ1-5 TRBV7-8 CASSYPTGGSNQPQHF TGTGCCAGCAGCTACCCGACAGGGGGGAGCAATCAGCCCCAGCATTTT
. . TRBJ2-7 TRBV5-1 CASSLQYYEQYF TGCGCCAGCAGCTTACAGTATTACGAGCAGTACTTC
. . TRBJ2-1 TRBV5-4 CASRVVRNNEQFF TGTGCCAGCAGGGTGGTTAGGAACAATGAGCAGTTCTTC
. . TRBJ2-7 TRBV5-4 CASSLAGPPSEQYF TGTGCCAGCAGCTTGGCGGGTCCCCCAAGCGAGCAGTACTTC
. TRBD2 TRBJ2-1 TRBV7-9 CASSFLASGGYNEQFF TGTGCCAGCAGCTTCTTGGCTAGCGGGGGATACAATGAGCAGTTCTTC
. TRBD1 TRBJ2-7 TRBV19 CASSTGGAYEQYF TGTGCCAGTAGTACAGGGGGCGCCTACGAGCAGTACTTC
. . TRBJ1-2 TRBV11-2 CASSLPGANGYTF TGTGCCAGCAGCCTTCCAGGGGCGAATGGCTACACCTTC
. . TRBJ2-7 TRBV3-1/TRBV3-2 CASSPGIYEQYF TGTGCCAGCAGCCCGGGAATCTACGAGCAGTACTTC
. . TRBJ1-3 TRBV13 CASSLGPLPGNTIYF TGTGCCAGCAGCTTAGGACCCCTTCCAGGAAACACCATATATTTT
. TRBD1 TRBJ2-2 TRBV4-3 CASSQGLTGADTGELFF TGCGCCAGCAGCCAAGGGCTGACAGGGGCCGACACCGGGGAGCTGTTTTTT
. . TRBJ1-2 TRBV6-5 CASSYSSQILNYGYTF TGTGCCAGCAGTTACTCTTCCCAGATCCTCAACTATGGCTACACCTTC
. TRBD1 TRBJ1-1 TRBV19 CASREGQGGTEAFF TGTGCCAGTAGAGAAGGACAGGGGGGGACTGAAGCTTTCTTT
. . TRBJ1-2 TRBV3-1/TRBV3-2 CASSLYGSLYGYTF TGTGCCAGCAGCCTTTATGGGAGCCTATATGGCTACACCTTC
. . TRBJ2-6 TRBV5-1 CASSLGDSGANVLTF TGCGCCAGCAGCTTGGGAGACTCTGGGGCCAACGTCCTGACTTTC
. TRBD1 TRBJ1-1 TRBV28 CASSLGTGGSEAFF TGTGCCAGCAGTTTGGGAACAGGGGGGTCTGAAGCTTTCTTT
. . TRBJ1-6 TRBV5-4 CASSLEGGGGVSPLHF TGTGCCAGCAGCTTGGAGGGGGGGGGTGGGGTGTCACCCCTCCACTTT
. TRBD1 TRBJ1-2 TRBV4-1 CASSPPTGSNYGYTF TGCGCCAGCAGCCCCCCGACAGGGAGTAACTATGGCTACACCTTC
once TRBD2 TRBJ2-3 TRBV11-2 CASSFGLAGVTDTQYF TGTGCCAGCAGCTTCGGACTAGCGGGAGTCACAGATACGCAGTATTTT
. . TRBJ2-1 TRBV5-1 CASSFQGSSSYNEQFF TGCGCCAGCAGCTTTCAGGGTTCAAGCTCCTACAATGAGCAGTTCTTC
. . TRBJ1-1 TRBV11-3 CASSSRGPGNTEAFF TGTGCCAGCAGCTCCAGGGGTCCGGGGAACACTGAAGCTTTCTTT
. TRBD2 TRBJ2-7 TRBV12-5 CASGSGLAGAYEQYF TGTGCTAGTGGTTCCGGACTAGCGGGAGCCTACGAGCAGTACTTC
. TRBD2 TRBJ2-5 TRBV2 CASCWTSSRGETQYF TGTGCCAGCTGCTGGACTAGCTCCCGCGGGGAGACCCAGTACTTC
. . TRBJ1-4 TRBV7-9 CASSPPGAGLNEKLFF TGTGCCAGCAGCCCACCCGGGGCAGGACTTAATGAAAAACTGTTTTTT
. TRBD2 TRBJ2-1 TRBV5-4 CASSAGLVNEQFF TGTGCCAGCAGCGCAGGACTAGTCAATGAGCAGTTCTTC
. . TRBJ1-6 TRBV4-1 CASSQAGGWIGNSPLHF TGCGCCAGCAGCCAAGCGGGCGGGTGGATCGGTAATTCACCCCTCCACTTT
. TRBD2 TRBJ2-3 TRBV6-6 CASSSLSGSGTDTQYF TGTGCCAGCAGTTCTCTTAGCGGGAGCGGCACAGATACGCAGTATTTT
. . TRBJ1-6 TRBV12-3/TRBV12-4 CASSLFLSPLHF TGTGCCAGCAGTTTGTTTCTTTCACCCCTCCACTTT